The next 20 T cell receptor beta chains were all read from a single sample in a study of CD8+ T cells in alopecia areata. Described treatment: oral pan-JAK inhibitor, 5-10 mg twice daily. Reverse transcription of extracted RNA yielded cDNA, which provided the sequencing template. Sequencing used immunoSEQ multiplex PCR; TCRdb keeps in-frame clones, though not all of them. The top ten hold more than 5.5% of the sample, which has 190,000 or so clones, roughly 60% seen once. The sample was CD4+ T cells sorted from blood, taken at week 24, from a patient treated with tofacitinib. The receptors come from a human donor with alopecia areata.

This clone occurred a few times. V gene TRBV6-5 combines with J gene TRBJ1-1, with 11 nucleotides matching TRBD1. The junction had 6 bases not matched to a gene; V was cut back by 2 bases and J by 4 bases. The CDR3 runs 16 residues. Germline CDR1 is MNHEY and CDR2 is SVGAGI. In DNA form, the CDR3 reads TGTGCCAGCAGTTACCGAGGGGGGACAGGGGGCACTGAAGCTTTCTTT. Its protein is CASSYRGGTGGTEAFF.

This clone was counted only a few times. This chain links TRBV27 with TRBJ1-5, with 7 bases fitting TRBD1. This CDR3 contains 15 residues. Trimming cost V 7 bases and J 2 bases; bases outside gene matches: 8. CDR1 is MNHEY and CDR2 is SMNVEV in the germline V gene (reference sequence). The CDR3, as DNA: TGTGCCAGCAAAGACGGGACAGTTGGCAATCAGCCCCAGCATTTT. Its protein product is CASKDGTVGNQPQHF.

This clone was seen once. The chain carries TRBV5-1 and TRBJ1-1; 7 bases line up with TRBD1. V shed 7 bases, J shed 4 bases, and the junction held 13 bases outside the gene matches. CDR1 is SGHRS, CDR2 YFSETQ, per germline. The CDR3 extends over 15 amino acids. As DNA, the CDR3 is TGCGCCAGCCAACGGGGAAACAGGGGAGGCACTGAAGCTTTCTTT. Its protein product is CASQRGNRGGTEAFF.

The chain combines TRBV5-4 with TRBJ1-1; D is undetermined. The V gene's germline CDR1 is SGHNT and CDR2 YYREEE (reference sequence). This CDR3 region has 14 residues. V lost 1 base and J 5 bases, leaving 12 bases between the germline ends. DNA for the CDR3: TGTGCCAGCAGCTTGAATCGCGTGGGAACTGAAGCTTTCTTT. As protein: CASSLNRVGTEAFF.

This chain connects TRBV29-1 to TRBJ2-6; 7 nucleotides agree with TRBD1. From germline, CDR1 is SQVTM and CDR2 ANQGSEA. The CDR3 totals 17 residues. V dropped 6 bases and J dropped 0; count of bases not matched to a gene: 11. The CDR3: CSVQEGGASSGANVLTF. In DNA, the CDR3 is TGCAGCGTCCAAGAAGGGGGCGCTAGCTCTGGGGCCAACGTCCTGACTTTC.

This clone was detected only a few times. The chain recombines TRBV29-1 with TRBJ1-2, with TRBD1 matching over 9 bases. This CDR3 has 12 residues. The germline V gene encodes CDR1 SQVTM and CDR2 ANQGSEA. Trimming at V came to 6 bases and at J to 6 bases, leaving 5 bases not matched to a gene. The CDR3 is CSVDTGGHGYTF. The CDR3 DNA reads as TGCAGCGTGGACACAGGGGGCCATGGCTACACCTTC. Full variable domain (outside the CDR3, taken from reference TRBV29-1 and TRBJ1-2): SAVISQKPSRDICQRGTSLTIQCQVDSQVTMMFWYRQQPGQSLTLIATANQGSEATYESGFVIDKFPISRPNLTFSTLTVSNMSPEDSSIYLCSVDTGGHGYTFGSGTRLTVV.

The CDR3 loop is CASSHTTENNSPLHF. In DNA form, the CDR3 reads TGTGCCAGCAGCCACACGACAGAGAATAATTCACCCCTCCACTTT. The chain carries TRBV6-5 and TRBJ1-6, with D perhaps TRBD1 (5 bases). The CDR3 sequence is 15 residues long. Trimming removed 6 bases from V and 5 bases from J, with 14 bases in between. Germline V gives CDR1 MNHEY, CDR2 SVGAGI.

This clone was counted between two and nine times. This chain links TRBV7-9 with TRBJ1-6, with 10 bases aligning to TRBD1. CDR3 length: 15 amino acids. The germline V gene has CDR1 SEHNR and CDR2 FQNEAQ (reference sequence). Germline trimming cut 6 bases from V and 8 bases from J; bases unmatched to any gene: 7. CDR3 region: CASRPPGQGYSPLHF. Here the CDR3 DNA reads TGTGCCAGCAGACCTCCGGGACAGGGGTATTCACCCCTCCACTTT.

The rearrangement uses TRBV4-1 and TRBJ1-2; D is ambiguous. This CDR3 has 15 amino acids. V lost 0 bases to trimming and J lost 8 bases, with 16 bases between them. Germline V gene sequence: CDR1 MGHRA, CDR2 YSYEKL. The CDR3 protein is CASSQDYRNSVGYTF. CDR3 in DNA: TGCGCCAGCAGCCAAGATTATCGGAATTCTGTCGGCTACACCTTC.

This clone has more than one count but fewer than ten. The V gene is TRBV6-5, the J gene TRBJ2-5, with 7 bases fitting TRBD1. The CDR3 length is 13 residues. V was pared by 3 bases and J by 4 bases, with 2 bases of the junction left unmatched. Germline V gene lookup returns CDR1 MNHEY and CDR2 SVGAGI. The CDR3 DNA follows: TGTGCCAGCAGTTATAGACAGGGAGAGACCCAGTACTTC. This codes for CASSYRQGETQYF.

The chain carries TRBV19 and TRBJ2-5, with TRBD2 matching 9 bases. Germline loops: CDR1 LNHDA, CDR2 SQIVND (reference sequence). The CDR3 is 16 residues long. The V gene end was trimmed by 2 bases and the J gene end by 1 base; junction bases not matched to a gene: 5. CDR3: CASSINQLAGQETQYF. The CDR3 DNA sequence: TGTGCCAGTAGTATAAACCAACTAGCGGGCCAAGAGACCCAGTACTTC.

The V gene is TRBV5-1, the J gene TRBJ2-6; 7 bases agree with TRBD1. Per germline, CDR1 SGHRS and CDR2 YFSETQ. The CDR3 is 16 amino acids. Unmatched junction bases numbered 4, after V lost 4 bases and J lost 0 bases. DNA for the CDR3: TGCGCCAGCAGCCCACAGGGGAGCTCTGGGGCCAACGTCCTGACTTTC. It specifies CASSPQGSSGANVLTF.

This clone turned up a few times. Because the CDR3 is missing its conserved closing phenylalanine or tryptophan, this is likely a read error. The DNA is omitted, as the CDR3 cannot be located on it reliably, and the CDR3 follows TCRdb's listing. J is TRBJ1-2 and V is TRBV29-1. From germline, CDR1 is SQVTM and CDR2 ANQGSEA. Ends included, the CDR3 has 11 residues. The CDR3 spells CSVEEAAAPSY.

This clone has only one observation. The V gene is TRBV25-1, the J gene TRBJ2-5; 10 bases are a match to TRBD1. V gave up 4 bases and J gave up 7 bases; unmatched junction bases: 9. The CDR3 spans 15 residues. The germline CDR1 and CDR2 sequences are MGHDK and SYGVNS. This chain's CDR3 is CASSAAGQGFGTQYF. The CDR3 DNA reads TGTGCCAGCAGTGCGGCGGGACAGGGGTTTGGGACCCAGTACTTC.

This clone was recorded many times. The J gene is TRBJ1-2, the V gene TRBV5-5, with D hard to call. CDR1 is SGHKS, CDR2 YYEKEE, per germline (reference sequence). Trimming shortened V by 2 bases and J by 4 bases, and 6 bases separated the two germline ends. The CDR3 covers 12 residues. CDR3 residues: CASSFEGYGYTF. CDR3 coding DNA: TGTGCCAGCAGCTTTGAAGGCTATGGCTACACCTTC.

This clone was counted between two and nine times. The V gene is TRBV23-1, the J gene TRBJ2-3; possible D gene TRBD2, 5 bases. TRBV23-1 is given ORF status, its function remaining uncertain. Trimming stripped 6 bases from V and 0 bases from J, with 13 bases between. This CDR3 is built from 15 residues. The CDR3 loop is CASREERASTDTQYF. CDR3 coding DNA: TGCGCCAGCAGGGAGGAGAGGGCGAGCACAGATACGCAGTATTTT.

The rearrangement links TRBV27 to TRBJ2-3; 7 positions agree with TRBD1. Germline V CDR1 and CDR2: MNHEY, SMNVEV (reference sequence). V lost 2 bases to trimming and J lost 6 bases; unmatched junction nucleotides: 2. This CDR3 is 13 amino acids long. In DNA, the CDR3 is TGTGCCAGCAGTTTAAACAGGGGTGATACGCAGTATTTT. Translation: CASSLNRGDTQYF.

The CDR3 nucleotides are TGTGCCAGCTCACCACACGTCGAGCAGTACTTC. It encodes CASSPHVEQYF. This chain connects TRBV18 to TRBJ2-7; D not certain. CDR3 length equals 11 residues. Germline V gene data show CDR1 as KGHSH and CDR2 as LQKENI. Trimming removed 1 base from V and 6 bases from J, with 4 bases in between.

The chain combines TRBV21-1 with TRBJ2-1; TRBD2 is taken as the D call from the table, unchecked against the DNA. TRBV21-1 is given as a pseudogene. This CDR3 spans 19 amino acids. The CDR3 is CASSVGGLAGPNSYNEQFF. CDR3 nucleotide sequence: TGTGCCAGCAGCGTAGGGGGACTAGCGGGACCAAACTCCTACAATGAGCAGTTCTTC.

The chain uses TRBV29-1 and TRBJ2-2, with D possibly being TRBD1 (6 bases). Trimming removed 6 bases at V and 4 bases at J, with 15 bases between. Per the germline V gene, CDR1 is SQVTM and CDR2 is ANQGSEA. The length of the CDR3 is 14 residues. CDR3 coding DNA: TGCAGCGTCGTCCTGACAGGATTCACCGGGGAGCTGTTTTTT. It translates to CSVVLTGFTGELFF.